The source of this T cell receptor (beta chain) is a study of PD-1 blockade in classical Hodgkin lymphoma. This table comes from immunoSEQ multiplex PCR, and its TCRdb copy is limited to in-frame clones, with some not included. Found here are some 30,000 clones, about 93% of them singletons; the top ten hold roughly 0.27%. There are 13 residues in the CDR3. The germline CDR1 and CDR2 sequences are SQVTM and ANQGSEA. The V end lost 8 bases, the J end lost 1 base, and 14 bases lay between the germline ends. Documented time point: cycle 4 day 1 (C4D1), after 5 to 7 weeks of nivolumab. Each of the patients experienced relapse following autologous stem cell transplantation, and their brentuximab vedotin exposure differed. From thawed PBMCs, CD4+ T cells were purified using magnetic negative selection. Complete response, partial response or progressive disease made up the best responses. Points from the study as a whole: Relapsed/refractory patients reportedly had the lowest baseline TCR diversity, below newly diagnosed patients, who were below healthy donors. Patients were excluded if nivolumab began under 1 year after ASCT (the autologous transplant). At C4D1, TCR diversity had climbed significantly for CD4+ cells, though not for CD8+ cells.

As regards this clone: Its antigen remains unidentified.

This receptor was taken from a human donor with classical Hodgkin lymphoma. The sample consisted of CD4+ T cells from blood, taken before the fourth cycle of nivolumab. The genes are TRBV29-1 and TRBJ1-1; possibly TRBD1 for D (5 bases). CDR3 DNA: TGCAGCACCCTACAGGACTCGAACACTGAAGCTTTCTTT. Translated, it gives CSTLQDSNTEAFF.